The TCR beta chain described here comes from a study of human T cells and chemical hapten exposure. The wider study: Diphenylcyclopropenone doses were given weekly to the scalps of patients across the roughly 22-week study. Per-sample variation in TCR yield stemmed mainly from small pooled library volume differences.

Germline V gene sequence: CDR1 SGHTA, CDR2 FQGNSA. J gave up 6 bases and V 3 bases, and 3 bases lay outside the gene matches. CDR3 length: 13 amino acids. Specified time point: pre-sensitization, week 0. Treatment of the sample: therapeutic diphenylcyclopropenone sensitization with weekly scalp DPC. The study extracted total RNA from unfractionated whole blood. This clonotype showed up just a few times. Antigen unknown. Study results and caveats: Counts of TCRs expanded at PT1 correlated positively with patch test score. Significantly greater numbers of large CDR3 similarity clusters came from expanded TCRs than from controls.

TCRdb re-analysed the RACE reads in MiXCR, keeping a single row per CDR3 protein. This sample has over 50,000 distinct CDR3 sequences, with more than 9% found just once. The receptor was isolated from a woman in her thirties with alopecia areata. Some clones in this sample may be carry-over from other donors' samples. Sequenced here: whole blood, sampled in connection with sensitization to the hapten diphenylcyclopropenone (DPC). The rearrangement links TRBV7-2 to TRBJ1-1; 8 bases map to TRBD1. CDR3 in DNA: TGTGCCAGCAGCTTGTGGACAGGGCCTGAAGCTTTCTTT. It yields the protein CASSLWTGPEAFF.